Given below is one TCR beta chain in context. Original handling: The authors estimated nucleated cell counts from reference gene primer amplification. Only in-frame clones appear in the TCRdb table, and some are missing; sequencing was by immunoSEQ multiplex PCR. The DNA gave D and trimming, while V, J and clone size come from that table. The sample yields about 170,000 clones, approximately 85% seen once. This sample stems from a study of blood T cell repertoires in COVID-19. Study context: Whether acute or convalescent, the COVID-19 samples came from the United States, Italy and Spain. Sample material is recorded as cDNA or gDNA derived from T cells, B-cell-depleted T cells, or PBMCs.

The clonotype comes from a middle-aged man who had recovered from COVID-19. The sample was peripheral blood.

The CDR3 DNA is TGTGCCAGCAGCTCGTCAGGGGGCCTGGGTGAAAAACTGTTTTTT. It codes for CASSSSGGLGEKLFF. The chain combines TRBV7-3 with TRBJ1-4; 8 nucleotides match TRBD1. The V gene end was trimmed by 4 bases and the J gene end by 7 bases; junction bases not matched to a gene: 8. Germline V gives CDR1 SGHTA, CDR2 FQGTGA. The CDR3 sequence is 15 residues long.